This T cell receptor beta chain was found in a study of OX40 agonist ivuxolimab in advanced cancers. Study-wide context: Ivuxolimab, which targeted the costimulatory receptor OX40 (CD134), was an agonistic, fully human IgG2 monoclonal antibody. Intravenous ivuxolimab was administered to patients every 2 weeks at six dose levels: 0.01, 0.1, 0.3, 1.5, 3 and 10 mg/kg. Of the approximately 54 dose-escalation patients, hepatocellular carcinoma was present in about 19, melanoma in approximately 15, renal cell carcinoma in 9 and head and neck cancer in 9. In the dose-escalation cohort, nearly 85% of patients were male, and the mean age was approximately 60 years with a range of about 20 to 80. Patients were allowed to have had prior anti-PD-1, anti-PD-L1 or anti-CTLA-4 therapy, and around 43% of the dose-escalation patients had been treated with checkpoint inhibitors. Three dose-escalation patients achieved partial responses, one with hepatocellular carcinoma and two with cutaneous melanoma. The point of sequencing TCRbeta in the periphery was to test whether ivuxolimab changed TCR sequence diversity and drove clonal T-cell expansion. The paper describes the monotherapy dose-escalation part (N ≈ 51 patients) of the phase I trial of ivuxolimab.

Results the study describes overall, beyond this receptor: Low levels of normalized T-cell clonal expansion were also shown by some nonresponding patients. Partial responders in the 0.1-3.0 mg/kg groups had among the lowest normalized peripheral clonal expansion, especially among CD8+ T cells. At doses of 0.1 to 3.0 mg/kg, clonal expansion of both CD4+ and CD8+ T cells in blood was seen between baseline and week 6. After ivuxolimab, more expanded clones were found on average in CD8+ T cells than in CD4+ T cells. Which antigens the clonally expanded peripheral T cells were specific for was not determined.

According to the germline V gene, CDR1 reads SGHVS and CDR2 reads FNYEAQ. V trim: 5 bases; J trim: 5 bases; unmatched bases: 2. The CDR3 spans 12 residues, from the cysteine through the phenylalanine. The DNA shown is the 36-base CDR3, in frame from base 1. This clone was counted a single time. Its antigen target is currently unknown. No much larger clone exists at a distance of one base, and base qualities are not known. The trial excluded patients who had a history of autoimmune disease or were on systemic immunosuppression. Peripheral blood for TCR sequencing was collected from all dose cohorts at baseline, on cycle 4 day 1, and on cycle 7 day 1. Samples came from an open-label, multicenter, first-in-human phase I dose-escalation trial of ivuxolimab. Adults with locally advanced or metastatic melanoma, renal cell carcinoma, hepatocellular carcinoma or head and neck squamous cell carcinoma were enrolled in the trial. Before TCR sequencing, CD4+ and CD8+ T cells were separately sorted from peripheral blood.

For sequencing of the TCRbeta CDR3 region, genomic DNA was extracted from the sorted cells. The immunoSEQ Assay was used to sequence the TCRbeta CDR3 regions. This immuneACCESS table, as held by TCRdb, lists in-frame sequences with V and J called but not all clones. Of the missing ones, under half trace to an unresolved V gene in checked studies; the others have no known cause. Here the sample has tens of thousands of clones; 90% occur a single time. The top ten hold approximately 25% of the sample. The receptor was derived from an adult with an advanced solid tumor such as melanoma, head and neck, liver or kidney cancer. Here the chain combines TRBV7-6 and TRBJ2-5, with TRBD1 matching 7 junction bases. The material was CD4+ or CD8+ T cells sorted from blood, obtained in a trial of the OX40 agonist ivuxolimab. At the DNA level, the sequence is TGTGCCAGCAGCCCCAGGGGGGAGACCCAGTACTTC. This yields the protein CASSPRGETQYF.